This T cell receptor beta chain was obtained from a study of shared clonotypes between healthy human individuals. Remarks on this clone: Its antigen remains unknown.

Data came from immunoSEQ multiplex PCR; TCRdb stores just in-frame clones and leaves some out. In the table there are millions of clones, around 94% of which are singletons. Points from the study as a whole: Naive subsets generally had larger estimated richness than memory subsets. Tissues were not sampled, only blood, and their repertoires likely differ.

Germline V CDR1 and CDR2: ENHRY, SYGVKD. Trimming removed 4 bases from V and 1 base from J, with 12 bases in between. The CDR3 runs to 15 residues. This sequence originates from a man aged 18 to 29 in good health. Sequences were obtained from naive CD4+ T cells sorted from blood. Subset described: CD45RA+ positively selected. The J gene is TRBJ2-3, the V gene TRBV10-3; D tentatively reads TRBD1 or TRBD2 (5 bases each). The CDR3 sequence is CAISAGTGGTDTQYF. As DNA, the CDR3 is TGTGCCATCAGTGCCGGGACCGGGGGCACAGATACGCAGTATTTT.